The text below deals with one TCR beta chain. Its target is not known. Noted treatment: 19 received Ad26.COV2.S at low or high dose, single or two shots; about 5 received placebo; per-sample allocation not given. The samples were gathered on day 63 after the first injection of vaccine or placebo. What was given as vaccine was an Ad26 vector encoding Wuhan-strain SARS-CoV-2 spike. This specimen belongs to a study of Ad26.COV2.S vaccination and SARS-CoV-2 variants. General observations from the study: The study found similar non-spike TCR breadth in vaccine and placebo recipients.

TCRdb keeps only in-frame clones here, not all; method: immunoSEQ multiplex PCR. Among roughly 460,000 clones listed, 89% were seen once. CDR3 size: 16 residues. The germline V and J ends were trimmed by 5 bases and 2 bases, with 18 bases remaining between them. The V gene's germline CDR1 is SEHNR and CDR2 FQNEAQ (reference sequence). This receptor was identified in a person between 18 and 65 years old who received the Ad26.COV2.S COVID-19 vaccine or a placebo. V and J are TRBV7-9 and TRBJ1-2; a weak D match, TRBD1 (5 bases). Specimen: peripheral blood, collected in a trial of Ad26.COV2.S vaccine versus placebo. The CDR3 DNA reads as TGTGCCAGCAGCCGAGACTGGGACTCATCAAACTATGGCTACACCTTC. Translation: CASSRDWDSSNYGYTF.